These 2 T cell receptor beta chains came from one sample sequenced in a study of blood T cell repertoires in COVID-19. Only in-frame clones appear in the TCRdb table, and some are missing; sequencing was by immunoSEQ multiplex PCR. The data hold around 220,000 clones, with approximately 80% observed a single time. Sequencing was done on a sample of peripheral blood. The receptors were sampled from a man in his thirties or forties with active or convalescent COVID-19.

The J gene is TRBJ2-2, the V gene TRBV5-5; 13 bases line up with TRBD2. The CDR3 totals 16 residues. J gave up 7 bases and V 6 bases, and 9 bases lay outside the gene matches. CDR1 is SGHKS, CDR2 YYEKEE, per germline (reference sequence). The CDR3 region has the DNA TGTGCCAGCACCCCCGGACTAGCGGGAGATGGCGGGGAGCTGTTTTTT. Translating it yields CASTPGLAGDGGELFF.

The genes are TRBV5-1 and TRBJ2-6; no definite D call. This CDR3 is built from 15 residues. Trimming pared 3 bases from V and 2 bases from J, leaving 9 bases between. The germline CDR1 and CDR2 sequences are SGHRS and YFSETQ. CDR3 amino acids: CASSSQNPGANVLTF. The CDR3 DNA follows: TGCGCCAGCAGCTCACAGAACCCTGGGGCCAACGTCCTGACTTTC. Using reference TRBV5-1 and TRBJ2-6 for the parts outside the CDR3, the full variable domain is KAGVTQTPRYLIKTRGQQVTLSCSPISGHRSVSWYQQTPGQGLQFLFEYFSETQRNKGNFPGRFSGRQFSNSRSEMNVSTLELGDSALYLCASSSQNPGANVLTFGAGSRLTVL.